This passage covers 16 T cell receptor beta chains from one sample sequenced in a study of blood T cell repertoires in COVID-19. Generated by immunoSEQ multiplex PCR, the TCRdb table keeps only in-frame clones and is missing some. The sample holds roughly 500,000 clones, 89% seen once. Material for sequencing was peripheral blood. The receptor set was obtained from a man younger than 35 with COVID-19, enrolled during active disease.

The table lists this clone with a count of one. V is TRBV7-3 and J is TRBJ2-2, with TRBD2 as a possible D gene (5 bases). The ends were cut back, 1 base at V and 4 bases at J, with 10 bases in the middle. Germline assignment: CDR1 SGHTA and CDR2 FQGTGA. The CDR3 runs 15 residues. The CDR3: CASSLNAGPTGELFF. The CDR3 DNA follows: TGTGCCAGCAGCTTAAACGCGGGTCCCACCGGGGAGCTGTTTTTT.

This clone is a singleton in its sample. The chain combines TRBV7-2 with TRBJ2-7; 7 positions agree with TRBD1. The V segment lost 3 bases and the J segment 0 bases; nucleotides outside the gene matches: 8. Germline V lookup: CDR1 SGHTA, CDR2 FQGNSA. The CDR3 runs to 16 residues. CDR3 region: CASSFIGQEFSYEQYF. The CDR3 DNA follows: TGTGCCAGCAGCTTCATTGGACAGGAGTTCTCCTACGAGCAGTACTTC.

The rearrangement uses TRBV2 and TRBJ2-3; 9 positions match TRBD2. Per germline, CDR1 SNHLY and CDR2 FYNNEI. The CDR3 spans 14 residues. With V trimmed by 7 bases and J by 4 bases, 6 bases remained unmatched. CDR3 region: CASKAGGPSDTQYF. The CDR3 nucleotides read TGTGCCAGCAAGGCGGGAGGGCCGTCAGATACGCAGTATTTT.

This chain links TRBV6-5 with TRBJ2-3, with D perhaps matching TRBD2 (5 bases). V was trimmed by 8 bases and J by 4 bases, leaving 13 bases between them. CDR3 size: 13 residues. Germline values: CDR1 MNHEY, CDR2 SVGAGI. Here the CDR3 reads CASGLGLADTQYF. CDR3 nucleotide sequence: TGTGCCAGCGGACTTGGTCTGGCAGATACGCAGTATTTT.

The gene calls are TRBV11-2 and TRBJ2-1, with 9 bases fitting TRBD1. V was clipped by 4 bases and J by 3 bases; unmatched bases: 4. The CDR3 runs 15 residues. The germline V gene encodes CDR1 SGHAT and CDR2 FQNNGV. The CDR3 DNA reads TGTGCCAGCAGCTCAGGGGGACAGGGCTACAATGAGCAGTTCTTC. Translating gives CASSSGGQGYNEQFF.

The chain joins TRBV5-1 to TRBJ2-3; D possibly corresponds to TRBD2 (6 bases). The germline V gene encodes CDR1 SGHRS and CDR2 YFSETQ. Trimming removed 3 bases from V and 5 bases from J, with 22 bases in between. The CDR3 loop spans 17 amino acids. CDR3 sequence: CASSSPFTGASGDTQYF. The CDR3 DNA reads TGCGCCAGCAGCTCACCCTTTACGGGAGCCTCGGGAGATACGCAGTATTTT.

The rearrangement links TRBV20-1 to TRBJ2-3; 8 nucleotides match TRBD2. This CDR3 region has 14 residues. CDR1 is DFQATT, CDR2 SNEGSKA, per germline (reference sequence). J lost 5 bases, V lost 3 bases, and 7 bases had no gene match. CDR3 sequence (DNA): TGCAGTGCTAGTTCCGGGAGGGCCTTAGATACGCAGTATTTT. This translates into CSASSGRALDTQYF.

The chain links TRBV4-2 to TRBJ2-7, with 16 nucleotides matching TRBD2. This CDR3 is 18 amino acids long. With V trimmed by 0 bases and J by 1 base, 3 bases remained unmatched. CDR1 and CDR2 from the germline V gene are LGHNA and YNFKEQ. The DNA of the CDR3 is TGTGCCAGCAGCCAAGAGGGACTAGCGGGGGGGCCATCCTACGAGCAGTACTTC. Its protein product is CASSQEGLAGGPSYEQYF.

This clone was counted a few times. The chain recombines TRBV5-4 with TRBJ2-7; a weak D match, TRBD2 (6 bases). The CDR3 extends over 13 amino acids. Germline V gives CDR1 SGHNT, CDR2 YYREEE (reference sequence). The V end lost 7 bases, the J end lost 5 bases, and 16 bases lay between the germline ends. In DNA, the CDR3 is TGTGCCAGCGTGGGGCAGGGAGGACACGAGCAGTACTTC. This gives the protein CASVGQGGHEQYF.

CDR3 nucleotides: TGTGCCAGCAGGGCCACAAGAGGGCAGCCCCAGCATTTT. Its protein is CASRATRGQPQHF. The V gene is TRBV6-5, the J gene TRBJ1-5; D unresolved. Germline V gene data show CDR1 as MNHEY and CDR2 as SVGAGI. The CDR3 is 13 residues long. Trimming stripped 6 bases from V and 7 bases from J, with 13 bases between.

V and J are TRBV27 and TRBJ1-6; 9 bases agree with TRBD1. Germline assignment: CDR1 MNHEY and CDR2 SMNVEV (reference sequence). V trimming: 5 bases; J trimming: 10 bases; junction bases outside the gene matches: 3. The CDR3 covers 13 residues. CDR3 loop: CASSPGQGSPLHF. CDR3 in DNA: TGTGCCAGCAGTCCGGGACAGGGATCACCCCTCCACTTT.

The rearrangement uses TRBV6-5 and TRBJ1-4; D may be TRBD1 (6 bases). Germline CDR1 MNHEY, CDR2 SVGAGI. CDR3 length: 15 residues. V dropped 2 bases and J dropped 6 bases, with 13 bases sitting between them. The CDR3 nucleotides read TGTGCCAGCAGTTACACCAGACAGGCGTATGAAAAACTGTTTTTT. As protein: CASSYTRQAYEKLFF.

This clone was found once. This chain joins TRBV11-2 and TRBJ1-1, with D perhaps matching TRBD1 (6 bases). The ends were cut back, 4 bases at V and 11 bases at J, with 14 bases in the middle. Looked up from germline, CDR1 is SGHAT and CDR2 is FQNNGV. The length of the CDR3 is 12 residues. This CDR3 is CASSWGGQWAFF. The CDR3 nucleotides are TGTGCCAGCAGCTGGGGGGGGCAGTGGGCTTTCTTT.

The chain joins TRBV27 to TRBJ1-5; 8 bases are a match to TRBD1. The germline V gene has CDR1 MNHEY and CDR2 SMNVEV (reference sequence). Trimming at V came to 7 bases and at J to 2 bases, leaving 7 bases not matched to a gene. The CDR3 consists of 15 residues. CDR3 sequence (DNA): TGTGCCAGCAAGGACAGGGCCCCCGGCAATCAGCCCCAGCATTTT. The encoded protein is CASKDRAPGNQPQHF.

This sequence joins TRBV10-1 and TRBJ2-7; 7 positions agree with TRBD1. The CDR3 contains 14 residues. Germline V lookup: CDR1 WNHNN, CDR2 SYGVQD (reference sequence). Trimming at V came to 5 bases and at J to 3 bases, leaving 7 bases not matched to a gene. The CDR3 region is CASSPHRGRYEQYF. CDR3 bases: TGCGCCAGCAGTCCACACAGGGGCCGCTACGAGCAGTACTTC.

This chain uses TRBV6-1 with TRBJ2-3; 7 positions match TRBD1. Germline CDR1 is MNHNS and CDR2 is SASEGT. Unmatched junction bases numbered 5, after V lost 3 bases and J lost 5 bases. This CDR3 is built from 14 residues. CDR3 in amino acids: CASSDRGIIDTQYF. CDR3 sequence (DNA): TGTGCCAGCAGTGACAGGGGGATCATAGATACGCAGTATTTT.